Reported below is one T cell receptor beta chain. The antigen is unknown. The data are from a study of immune cell composition in non-small cell lung cancer. Study background: Lung adenocarcinoma or squamous carcinoma made up most tumours. Study results and limitations: Clones >0.5% enriched in tumour were rarer in adenocarcinoma (about 35%) than squamous (roughly 80%).

The CDR3 totals 14 residues. Germline V gene data show CDR1 as SGHNT and CDR2 as YYREEE (reference sequence). Trimming removed 4 bases from V and 0 bases from J, with 10 bases in between. Clones were read by immunoSEQ multiplex PCR, and TCRdb kept only the in-frame ones, dropping some. In the table there are some 5,000 clones, 75% to 80% of which are singletons. The chain combines TRBV5-4 with TRBJ2-5; D not certain. Sequences were obtained from lung tumor tissue. The TCR comes from a human donor with non-small cell lung cancer. The CDR3 sequence is CASSKQTYQETQYF. As DNA, the CDR3 is TGTGCCAGCAGCAAACAGACCTACCAAGAGACCCAGTACTTC. The whole variable domain, remainder taken from reference TRBV5-4 and TRBJ2-5, is ETGVTQSPTHLIKTRGQQVTLRCSSQSGHNTVSWYQQALGQGPQFIFQYYREEENGRGNFPPRFSGLQFPNYSSELNVNALELDDSALYLCASSKQTYQETQYFGPGTRLLVL.